These 24 T cell receptor beta chains came from one sample sequenced in a study of blood T cell repertoires in COVID-19. The method was immunoSEQ multiplex PCR; TCRdb's version includes in-frame clones alone and lacks a portion of them. Altogether about 24,000 clones are present, about 91% being singletons, with the ten largest covering roughly a fifth. The source material was peripheral blood. The receptor set was obtained from a human donor in a cohort sampled during active COVID-19.

This clone was picked up a small number of times. The rearrangement joins TRBV6-6 to TRBJ1-2, with D unclear. This CDR3 is built from 15 residues. Germline V CDR1 and CDR2: MNHNY, SVGAGI (reference sequence). Trimming shortened V by 5 bases and J by 4 bases, and 17 bases separated the two germline ends. Here the CDR3 reads CASSPREGSIYGYTF. DNA of the CDR3: TGTGCCAGCAGTCCTAGGGAGGGTTCGATCTATGGCTACACCTTC.

The chain is built from TRBV6-5 and TRBJ2-5; 7 positions agree with TRBD2. This CDR3 spans 13 amino acids. Trimming took 7 bases from V and 5 from J; bases not matched to a gene: 7. Germline CDR1 and CDR2: MNHEY and SVGAGI. The CDR3 sequence is CASTPWGGETQYF. The CDR3 DNA is TGTGCCAGCACCCCATGGGGGGGGGAGACCCAGTACTTC.

This chain links TRBV9 with TRBJ2-2, with a possible D match to TRBD2 (5 bases). V was trimmed by 0 bases and J by 5 bases, leaving 20 bases between them. Germline CDR1 and CDR2: SGDLS and YYNGEE. The CDR3 has 18 amino acids. This CDR3 is CASSVGLGNAGGTGELFF. CDR3 in DNA: TGTGCCAGCAGCGTAGGTTTGGGGAATGCCGGAGGAACCGGGGAGCTGTTTTTT.

The V call is TRBV7-9, the J call TRBJ2-3; no clear D gene. CDR3 length: 15 amino acids. V was clipped by 2 bases and J by 0 bases, with 9 bases between them. Germline CDR1 SEHNR, CDR2 FQNEAQ (reference sequence). The CDR3 loop reads CASSLWQASTDTQYF. The DNA for the CDR3 is TGTGCCAGCAGCTTATGGCAGGCTAGCACAGATACGCAGTATTTT.

The chain uses TRBV29-1 and TRBJ1-1; perhaps TRBD1 as D (5 bases). CDR1 is SQVTM and CDR2 is ANQGSEA in the germline V gene. This CDR3 has 12 amino acids. The V end was cut by 3 bases, the J end by 4 bases, with 9 bases between. As DNA, the CDR3 is TGCAGCGTTGACGACAGCCCCACTGAAGCTTTCTTT. Its translation is CSVDDSPTEAFF.

The V call is TRBV3-1 (or the pseudogene TRBV3-2), the J call TRBJ1-1; possible D gene TRBD1, 5 bases. Per the germline V gene, CDR1 is LGHDT and CDR2 is YNNKEL (reference sequence). The length of the CDR3 is 15 residues. V was shortened by 4 bases and J by 5 bases, with 17 bases between the two germline ends. CDR3 bases: TGTGCCAGCAGCCCCTCGGTGGGGCGCAGGACTGAAGCTTTCTTT. This gives the protein CASSPSVGRRTEAFF.

The chain couples TRBV24-1 to TRBJ2-7; TRBD1 aligns across 8 bases. Per the germline V gene, CDR1 is KGHDR and CDR2 is SFDVKD. CDR3 length: 15 amino acids. With V trimmed by 1 base and J by 5 bases, 6 bases remained unmatched. The CDR3 reads CATSDFRQGADEQYF. In DNA, the CDR3 is TGTGCCACCAGTGATTTTAGGCAGGGGGCCGACGAGCAGTACTTC.

A single count supports this clone. CDR3 in DNA: TGTGCTAGTGGTTCGCCACAGGGGTCACTAGGGGACTACACCTTC. Its protein product is CASGSPQGSLGDYTF. The chain employs TRBV12-5 and TRBJ1-2; 7 bases agree with TRBD1. V shed 4 bases and J 10 bases; nucleotides not matched to a gene: 15. This CDR3 is built from 15 residues. CDR1 and CDR2 from the germline V gene are LGHNT and FRNRAP.

The J gene is TRBJ2-7, the V gene TRBV7-6; 9 bases map to TRBD1. This CDR3 is built from 17 residues. Germline V gene lookup returns CDR1 SGHVS and CDR2 FNYEAQ. The J segment lost 7 bases and the V segment lost 5 bases, leaving 18 bases of the junction unmatched. The CDR3 protein is CASSPRGSMDRGREQYF. CDR3 nucleotides: TGTGCCAGCAGCCCCAGAGGGTCCATGGACAGGGGAAGGGAGCAGTACTTC.

The chain has TRBV6-1 and TRBJ2-7; 9 bases agree with TRBD1. Germline V gives CDR1 MNHNS, CDR2 SASEGT. The CDR3 covers 14 residues. With V trimmed by 3 bases and J by 6 bases, 6 bases remained unmatched. The DNA of the CDR3 is TGTGCCAGCAGTGATGGACAGGGGATTTTCGAGCAGTACTTC. It encodes CASSDGQGIFEQYF.

This rearrangement joins TRBV29-1 to TRBJ2-3; TRBD2 matches 7 bases. Germline CDR1 SQVTM, CDR2 ANQGSEA. This CDR3 contains 16 residues. Trimming cost V 1 base and J 4 bases; bases outside gene matches: 11. DNA of the CDR3: TGCAGCGTTGAAGGGCTAGCGGCACAGGCCCCAGATACGCAGTATTTT. Protein product: CSVEGLAAQAPDTQYF.

The rearrangement joins TRBV5-4 to TRBJ2-2, with 11 bases identical to TRBD1. CDR3 length: 16 residues. Germline CDR1 reads SGHNT; CDR2 reads YYREEE (reference sequence). J gave up 8 bases and V 0 bases, and 6 bases lay outside the gene matches. Here the CDR3 DNA reads TGTGCCAGCAGCTTGGCTGCCGGACAGGGGGCAGGGGAGCTGTTTTTT. Amino acids: CASSLAAGQGAGELFF.

The CDR3 DNA sequence: TGTGCCAGCAGCCCCCGTGGTCAGATGAACACTGAAGCTTTCTTT. It is translated as CASSPRGQMNTEAFF. V is TRBV9 and J is TRBJ1-1; D is unresolved. The V end lost 4 bases, the J end lost 0 bases, and 13 bases lay between the germline ends. Germline assignment: CDR1 SGDLS and CDR2 YYNGEE. CDR3 size: 15 residues.

The V call is TRBV4-2, the J call TRBJ2-7; a possible D gene is TRBD2 (6 bases). Germline V CDR1 and CDR2: LGHNA, YNFKEQ. This CDR3 has 14 amino acids. Trimming left V 0 bases short and J 2 bases short, with 8 bases between. CDR3 protein: CASSQDGGTYEQYF. The CDR3 nucleotides read TGTGCCAGCAGCCAAGATGGGGGGACCTACGAGCAGTACTTC.

This chain connects TRBV5-5 to TRBJ2-3, with D tentatively TRBD2 (6 bases). The CDR3 length is 14 residues. V was clipped by 0 bases and J by 4 bases, with 9 bases between them. CDR1 and CDR2 (germline): SGHKS, YYEKEE (reference sequence). The CDR3 reads CASSLGSSADTQYF. DNA of the CDR3: TGTGCCAGCAGCTTGGGCTCTAGCGCAGATACGCAGTATTTT.

The chain employs TRBV5-1 and TRBJ2-7; TRBD1 matches 7 bases. Per the germline V gene, CDR1 is SGHRS and CDR2 is YFSETQ. V trimming: 0 bases; J trimming: 2 bases; junction bases outside the gene matches: 2. The CDR3 contains 14 residues. CDR3 residues: CASSLGQGPYEQYF. The DNA for the CDR3 is TGCGCCAGCAGCTTGGGACAGGGTCCCTACGAGCAGTACTTC.

This chain joins TRBV6-5 and TRBJ1-1, with 9 nucleotides matching TRBD1. Germline V gene lookup returns CDR1 MNHEY and CDR2 SVGAGI. This CDR3 comprises 14 residues. V lost 7 bases and J lost 5; bases outside the gene matches: 8. The CDR3 spells CASTRTGGRTEAFF. The CDR3 nucleotides read TGTGCCAGCACCAGAACAGGGGGCAGAACTGAAGCTTTCTTT.

The rearrangement links TRBV30 to TRBJ2-7; 9 bases are shared with TRBD1. Germline loops: CDR1 GTSNPN, CDR2 SVGIG (reference sequence). The CDR3 length is 14 residues. V lost 0 bases and J lost 5; bases outside the gene matches: 5. The CDR3 DNA reads as TGTGCCTGGAGTGTTCAACAGGGGGCTGACGAGCAGTACTTC. Its translation is CAWSVQQGADEQYF.

In nucleotides, the CDR3 is TGTGCCAGCAGCTCGATTCCGGGGAACACTGAAGCTTTCTTT. As protein: CASSSIPGNTEAFF. The chain carries TRBV7-3 and TRBJ1-1; D gene uncertain. The V gene's germline CDR1 is SGHTA and CDR2 FQGTGA. Trimming shortened V by 4 bases and J by 1 base, and 10 bases separated the two germline ends. This CDR3 is 14 amino acids long. Full variable domain (missing parts from reference TRBV7-3 and TRBJ1-1): GAGVSQTPSNKVTEKGKYVELRCDPISGHTALYWYRQSLGQGPEFLIYFQGTGAADDSGLPNDRFFAVRPEGSVSTLKIQRTERGDSAVYLCASSSIPGNTEAFFGQGTRLTVV.

This clone has only a few counts. The CDR3: CASSKQGNEQFF. CDR3 DNA sequence: TGCGCCAGCAGTAAACAGGGAAATGAGCAGTTCTTC. The chain has TRBV10-1 and TRBJ2-1; TRBD1 might be the D (6 bases). V was cut by 5 bases and J by 7 bases, with 9 bases left in between. Looked up from germline, CDR1 is WNHNN and CDR2 is SYGVQD (reference sequence). This CDR3 is built from 12 residues.

This chain uses TRBV30 with TRBJ2-3; TRBD2 agrees at 8 bases. V lost 3 bases, J lost 3 bases, and 11 bases stayed unmatched. CDR1 is GTSNPN and CDR2 is SVGIG in the germline V gene (reference sequence). The CDR3 is 16 amino acids. This CDR3 is CAWRQVGGASTDTQYF. The DNA for the CDR3 is TGTGCCTGGAGACAGGTCGGGGGGGCAAGTACAGATACGCAGTATTTT.

CDR3 region: CASSPRLAGVNNEQFF. In nucleotides, the CDR3 is TGTGCCAGCAGCCCAAGACTAGCGGGAGTGAACAATGAGCAGTTCTTC. J is TRBJ2-1 and V is TRBV7-9, with TRBD2 matching 12 bases. This CDR3 has 16 amino acids. V trimming: 5 bases; J trimming: 5 bases; junction bases outside the gene matches: 7. Per germline, CDR1 SEHNR and CDR2 FQNEAQ (reference sequence).

The DNA for the CDR3 is TGTGCCAGCAGCCCGGGACTAGCGGGGGGGCCCGAGCAGTTCTTC. It specifies CASSPGLAGGPEQFF. The chain is built from TRBV7-2 and TRBJ2-1; 16 nucleotides match TRBD2. This CDR3 spans 15 amino acids. Germline assignment: CDR1 SGHTA and CDR2 FQGNSA. The V segment lost 5 bases and the J segment 10 bases; nucleotides outside the gene matches: 5.

The V gene is TRBV5-1, the J gene TRBJ1-4; 7 bases map to TRBD1. The CDR3 is made up of 16 amino acids. The trim removed 1 base at V and 5 bases at J, leaving 8 bases unmatched. In germline, CDR1 is SGHRS, CDR2 YFSETQ. The DNA of the CDR3 is TGCGCCAGCAGCTTGACAACAGGGGATTACAATGAAAAACTGTTTTTT. Amino acids: CASSLTTGDYNEKLFF.